This T cell receptor (beta chain) was sequenced for a study of blood T cell repertoires in COVID-19. Study background: Specimens from acute and convalescent COVID-19 originated in the United States, Italy and Spain. From T cells, B-cell-depleted T cells, or PBMCs came the material, which was cDNA or gDNA.

In the original workflow: Researchers report that nucleated cell counts were estimated from reference gene primer amplification. Sequencing was performed with immunoSEQ multiplex PCR; in TCRdb, only in-frame clones are kept and a portion is missing. The D gene and trimming were derived from the DNA, and the V and J assignments and clone size from that table. The top ten clones hold roughly 2.2% of a sample with about 220,000 clones, 85% of them seen once. Followed over time, Seattle patients had been enrolled while infection was active. The CDR3 runs to 12 residues. V was pared by 3 bases and J by 5 bases, with 7 bases between.

The V call is TRBV12-3 or TRBV12-4, the J call TRBJ1-2; D unresolved. The TCR was taken from a woman aged 70-85 years with COVID-19, enrolled during active disease. Input material: peripheral blood. CDR3 sequence (DNA): TGTGCCAGCAGTTTTGGAGGGTATGGCTACACCTTC. Amino acids: CASSFGGYGYTF.